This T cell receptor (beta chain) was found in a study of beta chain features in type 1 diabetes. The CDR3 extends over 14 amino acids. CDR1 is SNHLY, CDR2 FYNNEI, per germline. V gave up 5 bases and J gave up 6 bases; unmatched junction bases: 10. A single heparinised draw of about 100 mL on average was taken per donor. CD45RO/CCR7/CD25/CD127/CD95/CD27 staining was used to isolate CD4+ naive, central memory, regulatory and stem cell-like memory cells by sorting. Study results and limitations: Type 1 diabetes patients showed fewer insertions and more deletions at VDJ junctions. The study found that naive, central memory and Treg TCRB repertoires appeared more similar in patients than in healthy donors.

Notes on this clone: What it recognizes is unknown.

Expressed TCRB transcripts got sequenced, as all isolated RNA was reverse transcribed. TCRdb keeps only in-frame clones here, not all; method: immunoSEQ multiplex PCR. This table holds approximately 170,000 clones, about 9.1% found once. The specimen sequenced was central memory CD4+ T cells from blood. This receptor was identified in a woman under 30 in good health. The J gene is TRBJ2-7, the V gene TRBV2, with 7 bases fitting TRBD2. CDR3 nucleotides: TGTGCCAGCAGTAGAGAAGCGGGAAGGTTCGAGCAGTACTTC. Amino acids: CASSREAGRFEQYF.